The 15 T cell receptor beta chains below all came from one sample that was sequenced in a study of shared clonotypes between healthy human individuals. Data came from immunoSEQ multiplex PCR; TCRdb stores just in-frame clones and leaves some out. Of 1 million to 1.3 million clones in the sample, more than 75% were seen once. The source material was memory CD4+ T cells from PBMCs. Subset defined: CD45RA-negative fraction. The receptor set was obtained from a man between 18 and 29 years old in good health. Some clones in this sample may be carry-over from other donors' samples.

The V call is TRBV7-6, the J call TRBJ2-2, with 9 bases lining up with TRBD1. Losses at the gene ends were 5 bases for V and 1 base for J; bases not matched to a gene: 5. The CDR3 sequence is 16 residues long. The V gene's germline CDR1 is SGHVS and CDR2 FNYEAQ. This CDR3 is CASSLLDRGNTGELFF. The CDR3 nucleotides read TGTGCCAGCAGCCTACTGGACAGGGGGAACACCGGGGAGCTGTTTTTT.

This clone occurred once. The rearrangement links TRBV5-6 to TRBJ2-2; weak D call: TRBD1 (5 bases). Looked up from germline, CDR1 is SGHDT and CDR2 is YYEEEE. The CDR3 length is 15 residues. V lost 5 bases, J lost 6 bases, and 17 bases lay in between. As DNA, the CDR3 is TGTGCCAGCAGTTGGGGCAGGGTCAGAGCCGGGGAGCTGTTTTTT. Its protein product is CASSWGRVRAGELFF.

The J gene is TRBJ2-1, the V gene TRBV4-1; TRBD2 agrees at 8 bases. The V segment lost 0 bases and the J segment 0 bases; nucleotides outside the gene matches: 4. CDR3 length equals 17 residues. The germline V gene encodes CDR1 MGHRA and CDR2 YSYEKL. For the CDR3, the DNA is TGCGCCAGCAGCCAAGATCGCGGGACTAGCTCCTACAATGAGCAGTTCTTC. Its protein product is CASSQDRGTSSYNEQFF.

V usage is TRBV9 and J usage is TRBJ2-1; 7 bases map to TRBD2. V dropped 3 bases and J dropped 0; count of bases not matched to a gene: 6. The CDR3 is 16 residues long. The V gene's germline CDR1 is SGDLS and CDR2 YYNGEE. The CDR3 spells CASSASGLSSYNEQFF. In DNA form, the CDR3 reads TGTGCCAGCAGCGCTAGCGGACTCAGCTCCTACAATGAGCAGTTCTTC.

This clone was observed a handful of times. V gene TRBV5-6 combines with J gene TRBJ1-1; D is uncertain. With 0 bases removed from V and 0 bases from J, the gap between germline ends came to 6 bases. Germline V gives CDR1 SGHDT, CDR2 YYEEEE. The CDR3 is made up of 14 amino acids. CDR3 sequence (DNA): TGTGCCAGCAGCTTGGAACCGATGAACACTGAAGCTTTCTTT. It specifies CASSLEPMNTEAFF.

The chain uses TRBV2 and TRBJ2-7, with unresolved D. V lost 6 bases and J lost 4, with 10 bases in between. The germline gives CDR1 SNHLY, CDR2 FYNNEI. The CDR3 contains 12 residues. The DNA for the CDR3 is TGTGCCAGCAGCCCTACCGATTACGAGCAGTACTTC. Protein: CASSPTDYEQYF.

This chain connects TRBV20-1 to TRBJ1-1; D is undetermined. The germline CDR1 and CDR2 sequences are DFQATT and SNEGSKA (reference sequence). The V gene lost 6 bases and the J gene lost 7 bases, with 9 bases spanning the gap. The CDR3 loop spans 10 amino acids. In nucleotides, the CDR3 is TGCAGTGCCGAGCGGGGTGAAGCTTTCTTT. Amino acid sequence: CSAERGEAFF.

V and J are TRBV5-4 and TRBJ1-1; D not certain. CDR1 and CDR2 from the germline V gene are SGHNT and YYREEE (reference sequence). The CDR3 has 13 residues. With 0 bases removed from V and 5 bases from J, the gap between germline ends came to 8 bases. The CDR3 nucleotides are TGTGCCAGCAGCTTGGGGTGGGCAACTGAAGCTTTCTTT. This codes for CASSLGWATEAFF.

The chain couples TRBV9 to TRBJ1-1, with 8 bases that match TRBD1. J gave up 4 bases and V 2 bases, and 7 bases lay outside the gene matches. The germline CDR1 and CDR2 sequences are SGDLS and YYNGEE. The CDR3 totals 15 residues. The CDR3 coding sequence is TGTGCCAGCAGCGTGAGGGGAACAGGGGGCACTGAAGCTTTCTTT. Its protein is CASSVRGTGGTEAFF.

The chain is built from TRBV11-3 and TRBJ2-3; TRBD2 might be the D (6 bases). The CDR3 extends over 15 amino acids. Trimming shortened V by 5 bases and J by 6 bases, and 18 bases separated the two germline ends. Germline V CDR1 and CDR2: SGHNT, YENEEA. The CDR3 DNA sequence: TGTGCCAGCAGCCCTACTAGCAGCCGAGGGGATACGCAGTATTTT. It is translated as CASSPTSSRGDTQYF.

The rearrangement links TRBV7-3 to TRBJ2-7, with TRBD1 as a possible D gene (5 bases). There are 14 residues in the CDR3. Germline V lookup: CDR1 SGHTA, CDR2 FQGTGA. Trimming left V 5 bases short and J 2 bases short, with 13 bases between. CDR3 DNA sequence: TGTGCCAGCAGCCAAGGCCAGGGCGCCTACGAGCAGTACTTC. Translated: CASSQGQGAYEQYF.

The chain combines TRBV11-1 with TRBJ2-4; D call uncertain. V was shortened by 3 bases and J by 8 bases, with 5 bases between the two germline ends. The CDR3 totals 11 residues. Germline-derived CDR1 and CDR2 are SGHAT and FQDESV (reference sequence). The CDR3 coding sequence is TGTGCCAGCAGCTTCCGGGACATTCAGTACTTC. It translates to CASSFRDIQYF. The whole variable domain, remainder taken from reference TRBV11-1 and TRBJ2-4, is EAEVAQSPRYKITEKSQAVAFWCDPISGHATLYWYRQILGQGPELLVQFQDESVVDDSQLPKDRFSAERLKGVDSTLKIQPAELGDSAMYLCASSFRDIQYFGAGTRLSVL.

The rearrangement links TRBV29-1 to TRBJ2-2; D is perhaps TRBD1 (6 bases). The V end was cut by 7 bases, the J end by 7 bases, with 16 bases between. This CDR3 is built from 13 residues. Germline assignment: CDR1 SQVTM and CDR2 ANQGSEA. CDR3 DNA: TGCAGCGCCGGACCAGGGGCGCTCGGGGAGCTGTTTTTT. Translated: CSAGPGALGELFF.

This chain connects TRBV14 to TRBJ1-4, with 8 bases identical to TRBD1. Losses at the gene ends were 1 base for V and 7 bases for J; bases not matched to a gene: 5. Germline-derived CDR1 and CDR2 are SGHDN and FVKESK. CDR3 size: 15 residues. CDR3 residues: CASSQGVRGPEKLFF. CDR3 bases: TGTGCCAGCAGCCAAGGGGTCAGGGGGCCTGAAAAACTGTTTTTT.

The CDR3 DNA follows: TGTGCCAGCAGTTTAGACCGGGACAGCAACTATGGCTACACCTTC. Translated: CASSLDRDSNYGYTF. The rearrangement joins TRBV28 to TRBJ1-2; TRBD1 aligns across 7 bases. Trimming cost V 2 bases and J 2 bases; bases outside gene matches: 5. Germline assignment: CDR1 MDHEN and CDR2 SYDVKM. The CDR3 is made up of 15 amino acids.